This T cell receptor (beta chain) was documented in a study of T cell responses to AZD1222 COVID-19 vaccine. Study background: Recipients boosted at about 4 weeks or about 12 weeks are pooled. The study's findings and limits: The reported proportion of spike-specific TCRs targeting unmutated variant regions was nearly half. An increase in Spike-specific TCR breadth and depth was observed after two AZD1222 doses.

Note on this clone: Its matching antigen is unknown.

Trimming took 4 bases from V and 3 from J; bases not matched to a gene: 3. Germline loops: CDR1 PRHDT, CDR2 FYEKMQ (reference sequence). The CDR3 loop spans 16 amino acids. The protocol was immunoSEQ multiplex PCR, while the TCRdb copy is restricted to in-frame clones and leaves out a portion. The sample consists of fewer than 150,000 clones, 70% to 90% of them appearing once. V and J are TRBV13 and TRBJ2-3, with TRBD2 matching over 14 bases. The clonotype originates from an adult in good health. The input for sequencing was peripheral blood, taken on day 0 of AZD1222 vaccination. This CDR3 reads CASSSGTSGRTDTQYF. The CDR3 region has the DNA TGTGCCAGCAGCTCAGGGACTAGCGGGAGAACAGATACGCAGTATTTT.